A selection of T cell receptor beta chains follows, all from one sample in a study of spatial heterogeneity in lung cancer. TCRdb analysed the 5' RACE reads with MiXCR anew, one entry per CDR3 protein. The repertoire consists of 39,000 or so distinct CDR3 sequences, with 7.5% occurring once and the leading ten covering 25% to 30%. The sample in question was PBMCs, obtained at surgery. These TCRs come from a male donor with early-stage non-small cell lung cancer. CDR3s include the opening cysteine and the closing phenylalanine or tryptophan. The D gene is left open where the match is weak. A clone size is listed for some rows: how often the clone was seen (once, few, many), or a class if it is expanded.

cdr3_aa: CASSFIEAGTEAFF
cdr3_nt: TGTGCCAGCAGCTTTATCGAGGCCGGCACTGAAGCTTTCTTT
clone_size: many
cdr3_length: 14
v_call: TRBV7-3
j_call: TRBJ1-1
d_call: -

cdr3_aa: CASSDPGLAGANEQFF
cdr3_nt: TGTGCCAGCAGCGATCCGGGACTAGCGGGAGCGAATGAGCAGTTCTTC
clone_size: -
cdr3_length: 16
v_call: TRBV6-2/TRBV6-3
j_call: TRBJ2-1
d_call: TRBD2

cdr3_aa: CASSPGLAGEVDEQFF
cdr3_nt: TGCGCCAGCAGTCCGGGACTAGCGGGAGAAGTTGATGAGCAGTTCTTC
clone_size: many
cdr3_length: 16
v_call: TRBV4-3
j_call: TRBJ2-1
d_call: TRBD2

cdr3_aa: CASSPPPRGYHNEQFF
cdr3_nt: TGTGCCAGCAGCCCACCCCCCCGGGGGTACCACAATGAGCAGTTCTTC
clone_size: many
cdr3_length: 16
v_call: TRBV12-3/TRBV12-4
j_call: TRBJ2-1
d_call: -

cdr3_aa: CASSLGSLNTEAFF
cdr3_nt: TGTGCCAGCAGCTTAGGTAGTCTGAACACTGAAGCTTTCTTT
clone_size: many
cdr3_length: 14
v_call: TRBV7-2
j_call: TRBJ1-1
d_call: -

cdr3_aa: CASSRQGISGANVLTF
cdr3_nt: TGTGCCAGCTCGCGGCAGGGGATCTCTGGGGCCAACGTCCTGACTTTC
clone_size: few
cdr3_length: 16
v_call: TRBV7-9
j_call: TRBJ2-6
d_call: -

cdr3_aa: CASSQDQISEAFF
cdr3_nt: TGTGCCAGCAGCCAAGACCAGATTTCTGAAGCTTTCTTT
clone_size: many
cdr3_length: 13
v_call: TRBV4-2
j_call: TRBJ1-1
d_call: -

cdr3_aa: CASILTRALNSPLHF
cdr3_nt: TGTGCCAGCATCTTAACCCGGGCTCTCAATTCACCCCTCCACTTT
clone_size: -
cdr3_length: 15
v_call: TRBV7-2
j_call: TRBJ1-6
d_call: -

cdr3_aa: CASSRGLPSTDTQYF
cdr3_nt: TGCGCCAGCAGTCGGGGACTACCTAGCACAGATACGCAGTATTTT
clone_size: many
cdr3_length: 15
v_call: TRBV5-1
j_call: TRBJ2-3
d_call: TRBD2

cdr3_aa: CASSLLWNTGELFF
cdr3_nt: TGTGCCAGCAGCCTCCTCTGGAACACCGGGGAGCTGTTTTTT
clone_size: few
cdr3_length: 14
v_call: TRBV27
j_call: TRBJ2-2
d_call: -

cdr3_aa: CASSATGGPDTQYF
cdr3_nt: TGTGCCAGTAGTGCCACAGGGGGCCCAGATACGCAGTATTTT
clone_size: -
cdr3_length: 14
v_call: TRBV19
j_call: TRBJ2-3
d_call: TRBD1

cdr3_aa: CSAHPGTLTYEQYF
cdr3_nt: TGCAGTGCACACCCCGGGACACTGACCTACGAGCAGTACTTC
clone_size: few
cdr3_length: 14
v_call: TRBV20-1
j_call: TRBJ2-7
d_call: -

cdr3_aa: CSARASDGAQWEQYF
cdr3_nt: TGCAGTGCTCGAGCATCGGACGGGGCCCAATGGGAGCAGTACTTC
clone_size: -
cdr3_length: 15
v_call: TRBV20-1
j_call: TRBJ2-7
d_call: -

cdr3_aa: CSVELAPRNYGYTF
cdr3_nt: TGCAGCGTTGAATTGGCACCACGGAACTATGGCTACACCTTC
clone_size: many
cdr3_length: 14
v_call: TRBV29-1
j_call: TRBJ1-2
d_call: -

cdr3_aa: CASSLLGTSSSSYEQYF
cdr3_nt: TGTGCCAGCAGCCTACTAGGGACTAGCTCGAGCTCCTACGAGCAGTACTTC
clone_size: -
cdr3_length: 17
v_call: TRBV7-6
j_call: TRBJ2-7
d_call: TRBD2

cdr3_aa: CASSYPPGLAYAKQQETQYF
cdr3_nt: TGTGCCAGCAGTTACCCGCCGGGACTAGCGTATGCCAAGCAACAAGAGACCCAGTACTTC
clone_size: -
cdr3_length: 20
v_call: TRBV6-2/TRBV6-3
j_call: TRBJ2-5
d_call: TRBD2

cdr3_aa: CASSYGTSGRRSSNEQFF
cdr3_nt: TGTGCCAGCAGCTACGGGACTAGCGGGAGGCGGAGTAGCAATGAGCAGTTCTTC
clone_size: once
cdr3_length: 18
v_call: TRBV7-2
j_call: TRBJ2-1
d_call: TRBD2

cdr3_aa: CASTSWRVTIQPQHF
cdr3_nt: TGTGCCAGCACCTCGTGGCGGGTTACGATACAGCCCCAGCATTTT
clone_size: many
cdr3_length: 15
v_call: TRBV6-2/TRBV6-3
j_call: TRBJ1-5
d_call: -

cdr3_aa: CATSGTGGLQTQYF
cdr3_nt: TGTGCCACCTCCGGGACAGGGGGTTTACAGACCCAGTACTTC
clone_size: many
cdr3_length: 14
v_call: TRBV11-2
j_call: TRBJ2-5
d_call: TRBD1

cdr3_aa: CASNYNPRDRGIFEQYF
cdr3_nt: TGTGCCAGCAATTATAACCCCCGGGACAGGGGAATTTTCGAGCAGTACTTC
clone_size: many
cdr3_length: 17
v_call: TRBV6-6
j_call: TRBJ2-7
d_call: TRBD1